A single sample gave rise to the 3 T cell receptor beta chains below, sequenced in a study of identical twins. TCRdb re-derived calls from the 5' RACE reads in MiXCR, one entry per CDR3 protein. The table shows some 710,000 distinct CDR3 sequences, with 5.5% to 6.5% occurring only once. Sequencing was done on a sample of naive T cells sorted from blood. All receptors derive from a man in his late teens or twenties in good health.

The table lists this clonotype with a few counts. The CDR3 region has the DNA TGTGCCAGCAGTGAATCAGCAAGAAGGAGTGAAAAACTGTTTTTT. Its translation: CASSESARRSEKLFF. J is TRBJ1-4 and V is TRBV25-1; D call uncertain. CDR1 and CDR2 (germline): MGHDK, SYGVNS. The CDR3 loop spans 15 amino acids. V lost 1 base, J lost 7 bases, and 13 bases lay in between.

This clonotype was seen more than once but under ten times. CDR3 residues: CASSPEVAQYF. The DNA for the CDR3 is TGTGCCAGCTCACCAGAGGTCGCGCAGTATTTT. J is TRBJ2-3 and V is TRBV18; no clear D gene. Germline lookup yields CDR1 KGHSH and CDR2 LQKENI. The CDR3 is made up of 11 amino acids. V lost 2 bases and J 10 bases, leaving 7 bases between the germline ends. Variable domain in full (rest from reference TRBV18 and TRBJ2-3): NAGVMQNPRHLVRRRGQEARLRCSPMKGHSHVYWYRQLPEEGLKFMVYLQKENIIDESGMPKERFSAEFPKEGPSILRIQQVVRGDSAAYFCASSPEVAQYFGPGTRLTVL.

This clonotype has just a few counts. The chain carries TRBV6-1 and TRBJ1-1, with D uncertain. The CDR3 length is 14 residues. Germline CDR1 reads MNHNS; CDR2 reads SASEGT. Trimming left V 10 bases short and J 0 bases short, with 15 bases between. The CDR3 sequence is CATTELGMNTEAFF. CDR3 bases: TGTGCCACCACGGAGCTGGGAATGAACACTGAAGCTTTCTTT.